Listed here is a single TCR beta chain. The antigen is unknown. Sample-barcoded 5' priming and a J-beta primer mix drove a second PCR of about 6 to 12 cycles. TCRdb itself ran the 5' RACE reads through MiXCR, one entry per CDR3 protein. The sample lists about 650,000 distinct CDR3 sequences; roughly 32% were seen once. This entry belongs to a study of blood T cells in healthy people across ages. Study results and limitations: TCR beta diversity correlated strongly with naive T cell percentage. When one million T cells were used, diversity estimates were thought to be underestimates. Compared with aged donors, long-lived donors showed fewer expanded clones, suggesting selection. With unsorted PBMCs, a conclusive comparison of naive versus antigen-experienced cells was not possible.

The TCR originated in a woman over 75 in good health. The material sequenced was blood.

Written as DNA, the CDR3 is TGTGCCAGCTCGCCAGGGGGTAAAAGGTTCAATGAGCAGTTCTTC. It translates to CASSPGGKRFNEQFF. The chain is built from TRBV18 and TRBJ2-1, with TRBD1 matching 7 bases. The trim removed 6 bases at V and 6 bases at J, leaving 11 bases unmatched. The CDR3 contains 15 residues. Per the germline V gene, CDR1 is KGHSH and CDR2 is LQKENI. Filled out from reference TRBV18 and TRBJ2-1, the complete variable domain reads NAGVMQNPRHLVRRRGQEARLRCSPMKGHSHVYWYRQLPEEGLKFMVYLQKENIIDESGMPKERFSAEFPKEGPSILRIQQVVRGDSAAYFCASSPGGKRFNEQFFGPGTRLTVL.